A selection of T cell receptor beta chains follows, all from one sample in a study of blood T cell repertoires in COVID-19. Data came from immunoSEQ multiplex PCR; TCRdb stores just in-frame clones and leaves some out. Of about 50,000 clones in the sample, about 83% were seen once. Sequenced sample: peripheral blood. These receptors all come from an elderly woman with acute or convalescent COVID-19. Each CDR3 is given with its conserved first and last residue. A D gene is named only where the DNA matches it firmly. Size values are once, few and many counts, or a class for expanded clones, and some rows have none.

TRBD2	TRBV29-1	TRBJ2-1	NA	TGCAGCTCCTCCCAGGGACTAGCTGTCAATGAGCAGTTCTTC	CSSSQGLAVNEQFF
TRBD2	TRBV4-1	TRBJ2-3	NA	TGCGCCAGCAGCCCGGGACTAGCGAGAGTCACAGATACGCAGTATTTT	CASSPGLARVTDTQYF
TRBD1	TRBV7-9	TRBJ2-3	NA	TGTGCCAGCAGTTGGGTAGGGGGCAGTTCTAGCACAGATACGCAGTATTTT	CASSWVGGSSSTDTQYF
NA	TRBV5-8	TRBJ1-4	NA	TGTGCCAGCAGCTTGGCCTTCGGACAGAGAGGAGAAAAACTGTTTTTT	CASSLAFGQRGEKLFF
NA	TRBV18	TRBJ1-3	NA	TGTGCCAGCTCACCACGACAGGTGCCTGGAAACACCATATATTTT	CASSPRQVPGNTIYF
NA	TRBV5-8	TRBJ1-5	NA	TGTGCCAGCAGCTCCGCAACAGGTACTGGGTATAGCAATCAGCCCCAGCATTTT	CASSSATGTGYSNQPQHF
TRBD1	TRBV29-1	TRBJ1-5	NA	TGCAGCGCAGGACAGGGGGACGATCAGCCCCAGCATTTT	CSAGQGDDQPQHF
TRBD1	TRBV6-5	TRBJ1-6	NA	TGTGCCAGCAGTTTCGGGACAGGGAGAGGTTCACCCCTCCACTTT	CASSFGTGRGSPLHF
TRBD1	TRBV6-5	TRBJ1-2	NA	TGTGCCAGCAGTTACGAGGGGACAGGCATCTATGGCTACACCTTC	CASSYEGTGIYGYTF
NA	TRBV18	TRBJ1-5	NA	TGTGCCAGCTCACCGGCTACAGGGAACAATCAGCCCCAGCATTTT	CASSPATGNNQPQHF
NA	TRBV4-1	TRBJ1-1	few	TGCGCCAGCAGGGCCACCTTCACAAACACTGAAGCTTTCTTT	CASRATFTNTEAFF